Sequencing of this T cell receptor beta chain was carried out in a study of T cells after yellow fever vaccination. General study results and limits: Most primary-vaccination clones recurred post-booster (about 96% CD4, more than 85% CD8). Clonotypes appearing in both CD4 and CD8 compartments existed, and their share was small. It was the secondary response that reached its peak faster, day 5 versus 15, but it was weaker.

Looked up from germline, CDR1 is LNHNV and CDR2 is YYDKDF (reference sequence). Trimming removed 0 bases at V and 10 bases at J, with 9 bases between. The CDR3 totals 12 residues. TCRdb processed the 5' RACE reads anew with MiXCR; each CDR3 protein has one entry. The sample lists roughly 65,000 distinct CDR3 sequences; around 5% were seen once. There are many counts of this clonotype. Antigen unknown. This chain links TRBV15 with TRBJ1-1, with D uncertain. The source material was CD4+ T cells sorted from PBMCs, sampled approximately 15 days after the first yellow fever vaccination. This clonotype was sampled from a man aged 18 to 29 who received the YFV17D yellow fever vaccine. The CDR3, as DNA: TGTGCCACCAGCAGAGATGTCGAGGGAGCTTTCTTT. It is translated as CATSRDVEGAFF.